These 27 T cell receptor beta chains came from one sample sequenced in a study of T cells after yellow fever vaccination. TCRdb analysed the 5' RACE reads with MiXCR anew, one entry per CDR3 protein. The sample consists of some 250,000 distinct CDR3 sequences, 6.9% of them appearing once. The sequencing here drew on CD4+ T cells sorted from PBMCs, taken 15 days after the yellow fever booster vaccination. The origin of the receptors is a man aged 30 to 45 who received the YFV17D yellow fever vaccine.

This clonotype came up many times. The V gene is TRBV20-1, the J gene TRBJ2-1, with D possibly matching TRBD2 (5 bases). CDR3 length equals 15 residues. V lost 1 base and J 6 bases, leaving 16 bases between the germline ends. Germline V gives CDR1 DFQATT, CDR2 SNEGSKA (reference sequence). The chain's CDR3 is CSARAPGGGTNEQFF. Written as DNA, the CDR3 is TGCAGTGCTAGAGCCCCAGGAGGAGGAACCAATGAGCAGTTCTTC.

This clonotype was detected ten times or more. V is TRBV5-1 and J is TRBJ2-3, with D hard to call. CDR1 SGHRS and CDR2 YFSETQ come from the germline V gene. This CDR3 has 17 amino acids. With 0 bases removed from V and 2 bases from J, the gap between germline ends came to 16 bases. The chain's CDR3 is CASSLGYIDPYTDTQYF. The CDR3 nucleotides are TGCGCCAGCAGCTTGGGGTATATAGATCCCTACACAGATACGCAGTATTTT.

This clonotype has a handful of counts. This rearrangement joins TRBV2 to TRBJ2-7, with 7 nucleotides matching TRBD2. The CDR3 totals 17 residues. V lost 9 bases and J lost 0; bases outside the gene matches: 17. Germline values: CDR1 SNHLY, CDR2 FYNNEI. CDR3: CARSLSSAGSSSYEQYF. CDR3 nucleotides: TGTGCCAGAAGCCTGTCTTCAGCGGGGTCAAGCTCCTACGAGCAGTACTTC.

The chain has TRBV6-1 and TRBJ2-2; TRBD1 matches 8 bases. The CDR3 is 17 residues long. Germline lookup yields CDR1 MNHNS and CDR2 SASEGT. The V gene end was trimmed by 5 bases and the J gene end by 6 bases; junction bases not matched to a gene: 14. The CDR3, as DNA: TGTGCCAGCAGTCCAAACCAGGACAGGGCTCAAGCCGGGGAGCTGTTTTTT. Translation gives CASSPNQDRAQAGELFF.

This clonotype was counted at least ten times. The chain carries TRBV20-1 and TRBJ1-1, with D unclear. The germline V gene has CDR1 DFQATT and CDR2 SNEGSKA (reference sequence). This CDR3 has 11 amino acids. The ends were cut back, 4 bases at V and 8 bases at J, with 11 bases in the middle. In nucleotides, the CDR3 is TGCAGTGCTAATCAGGCAAGGGAAGCTTTCTTT. Protein product: CSANQAREAFF.

This clonotype occurred a few times. This chain links TRBV9 with TRBJ2-5; D is unclear. V lost 0 bases to trimming and J lost 2 bases, with 5 bases between them. CDR3 size: 13 residues. Germline assignment: CDR1 SGDLS and CDR2 YYNGEE. The CDR3 sequence: CASSVDSQETQYF. In DNA form, the CDR3 reads TGTGCCAGCAGCGTAGATTCACAAGAGACCCAGTACTTC.

This clonotype was counted many times. The chain recombines TRBV5-6 with TRBJ2-2; D might be TRBD1 or TRBD2, each matching 6 bases. The germline gives CDR1 SGHDT, CDR2 YYEEEE. The ends were cut back, 1 base at V and 6 bases at J, with 16 bases in the middle. The CDR3 spans 16 residues. The CDR3 here is CASSLSPGAQSGELFF. As DNA, the CDR3 is TGTGCCAGCAGCTTGTCTCCGGGGGCGCAGTCCGGGGAGCTGTTTTTT.

In this sample, this clonotype turned up a few times. The chain joins TRBV15 to TRBJ2-2; 12 nucleotides line up with TRBD2. The junction had 6 bases not matched to a gene; V was cut back by 4 bases and J by 6 bases. Per the germline V gene, CDR1 is LNHNV and CDR2 is YYDKDF (reference sequence). This CDR3 spans 16 amino acids. CDR3 nucleotides: TGTGCCACCAGCATGCTAGCGGGAGGGGAAGCCGGGGAGCTGTTTTTT. It encodes CATSMLAGGEAGELFF.

This clonotype was seen many times. V is TRBV7-9 and J is TRBJ1-6; the D is unclear. Trimming cost V 4 bases and J 6 bases, with 7 bases left between them. CDR1 is SEHNR, CDR2 FQNEAQ, per germline (reference sequence). The CDR3 consists of 13 residues. The DNA of the CDR3 is TGTGCCAGCAGCTCGACGGGTAATTCACCCCTCCACTTT. Its protein is CASSSTGNSPLHF. Full variable domain (rest looked up from reference TRBV7-9 and TRBJ1-6): DTGVSQNPRHKITKRGQNVTFRCDPISEHNRLYWYRQTLGQGPEFLTYFQNEAQLEKSRLLSDRFSAERPKGSFSTLEIQRTEQGDSAMYLCASSSTGNSPLHFGNGTRLTVT.

There are many counts of this clonotype. The rearrangement joins TRBV7-9 to TRBJ1-2; the match to TRBD1 covers 7 bases. This CDR3 spans 14 amino acids. Germline CDR1 reads SEHNR; CDR2 reads FQNEAQ (reference sequence). Trimming cost V 2 bases and J 2 bases; bases outside gene matches: 2. CDR3 in amino acids: CASSLQTGNYGYTF. The CDR3 DNA sequence: TGTGCCAGCAGCTTACAGACAGGGAACTATGGCTACACCTTC.

The chain recombines TRBV2 with TRBJ2-3; D gene ambiguous. Germline V gene data show CDR1 as SNHLY and CDR2 as FYNNEI. CDR3 size: 11 residues. Deletions cut 5 bases from V and 8 bases from J, with 8 bases between. This chain's CDR3 is CASSQKGTQYF. The CDR3 DNA reads TGTGCCAGCAGTCAAAAGGGTACGCAGTATTTT. Combining the CDR3 with reference TRBV2 and TRBJ2-3 gives the whole variable domain EPEVTQTPSHQVTQMGQEVILRCVPISNHLYFYWYRQILGQKVEFLVSFYNNEISEKSEIFDDQFSVERPDGSNFTLKIRSTKLEDSAMYFCASSQKGTQYFGPGTRLTVL.

The chain recombines TRBV12-3 or TRBV12-4 with TRBJ2-2; D not certain. V was clipped by 6 bases and J by 5 bases, with 13 bases between them. The CDR3 length is 14 residues. The CDR3 DNA reads TGTGCCAGCAGCACCCTCGGAGCAACCGGGGAGCTGTTTTTT. Residues: CASSTLGATGELFF.

The sample holds many counts of this clonotype. The rearrangement joins TRBV28 to TRBJ2-1; the D is unclear. Germline CDR1 and CDR2: MDHEN and SYDVKM. V lost 3 bases and J 4 bases, leaving 7 bases between the germline ends. The CDR3 contains 13 residues. For the CDR3, the DNA is TGTGCCAGCAGTTTGGACCAATACAATGAGCAGTTCTTC. It encodes CASSLDQYNEQFF.

The rearrangement links TRBV4-3 to TRBJ2-7, with 15 bases that match TRBD2. CDR1 LGHNA and CDR2 YSLEER come from the germline V gene. The CDR3 loop spans 15 amino acids. V dropped 3 bases and J dropped 4; count of bases not matched to a gene: 1. Here the CDR3 DNA reads TGCGCCAGCAGCCACGGACTAGCGGGAGGGTACGAGCAGTACTTC. Translated: CASSHGLAGGYEQYF.

This clonotype was observed once. Given a much more abundant clone one base away, this may be a read error. This rearrangement joins TRBV20-1 to TRBJ2-7, with 8 bases matching TRBD2. Germline CDR1 reads DFQATT; CDR2 reads SNEGSKA (reference sequence). CDR3 size: 13 residues. The V gene end was trimmed by 4 bases and the J gene end by 2 bases; junction bases not matched to a gene: 4. The CDR3 loop is CSATGLVPYEQYF. The CDR3 region has the DNA TGCAGTGCTACGGGACTAGTGCCCTACGAGCAGTACTTC.

The V and J genes are TRBV20-1 and TRBJ2-7; D gene unclear. There are 14 residues in the CDR3. The ends were cut back, 2 bases at V and 4 bases at J, with 15 bases in the middle. CDR1 is DFQATT and CDR2 is SNEGSKA in the germline V gene (reference sequence). The CDR3 sequence: CSARKSNVGYEQYF. The CDR3 DNA follows: TGCAGTGCTAGAAAGTCGAACGTAGGATACGAGCAGTACTTC.

This clonotype occurred a few times. The rearrangement joins TRBV7-2 to TRBJ2-7, with TRBD1 matching over 8 bases. Germline CDR1 reads SGHTA; CDR2 reads FQGNSA. The CDR3 runs to 16 residues. The V and J ends lost 4 bases and 6 bases, in that order; junction bases with no gene match: 14. Here the CDR3 DNA reads TGTGCCAGCAGCTCGAGTGGGGACAGGTTCCGGGGCGAGCAGTACTTC. Residues: CASSSSGDRFRGEQYF.

This clonotype was seen a few times. The CDR3: CSASQGLAGPLSYNEQFF. CDR3 nucleotide sequence: TGCAGTGCTAGCCAGGGACTAGCGGGTCCACTCTCCTACAATGAGCAGTTCTTC. This sequence joins TRBV20-1 and TRBJ2-1; 12 nucleotides agree with TRBD2. V was clipped by 3 bases and J by 0 bases; unmatched bases: 9. Germline V gene sequence: CDR1 DFQATT, CDR2 SNEGSKA (reference sequence). The length of the CDR3 is 18 residues.

In DNA form, the CDR3 reads TGTGCCAGCAGTTTTCCTCTCCGGCGGGGGCTTCGGGGCAATGAGCAGTTCTTC. Translated, it gives CASSFPLRRGLRGNEQFF. This chain uses TRBV28 with TRBJ2-1, with a tentative D call TRBD2 (7 bases). CDR1 and CDR2 from the germline V gene are MDHEN and SYDVKM. The CDR3 spans 18 residues. V was shortened by 3 bases and J by 6 bases, with 24 bases between the two germline ends.

This clonotype was recorded a few times. The chain carries TRBV20-1 and TRBJ2-5, with 11 positions matching TRBD2. Germline CDR1 reads DFQATT; CDR2 reads SNEGSKA (reference sequence). CDR3 length: 16 residues. After removal of 4 bases from V and 7 bases from J, the junction contained 14 bases not matched to a gene. CDR3 nucleotides: TGCAGTGCTATGACCGGGACTAGCGGCCCCCCAGGGACCCAGTACTTC. Protein product: CSAMTGTSGPPGTQYF.

The genes are TRBV5-1 and TRBJ1-4; no clear D. The CDR3 runs to 14 residues. The germline V and J ends were trimmed by 4 bases and 3 bases, with 10 bases remaining between them. Germline V gene lookup returns CDR1 SGHRS and CDR2 YFSETQ. The CDR3 DNA is TGCGCCAGCAGCCAAACACAGCCTAATGAAAAACTGTTTTTT. This translates into CASSQTQPNEKLFF.

This clonotype was counted only a few times. The chain recombines TRBV6-5 with TRBJ2-4, with unresolved D. The germline gives CDR1 MNHEY, CDR2 SVGAGI. The CDR3 loop spans 16 amino acids. V gave up 0 bases and J gave up 1 base, with 10 bases separating them. The DNA of the CDR3 is TGTGCCAGCAGTTACTCGCCGGGTGCTGCCAAAAACATTCAGTACTTC. Amino acids: CASSYSPGAAKNIQYF.

A few counts support this clonotype. This chain uses TRBV7-2 with TRBJ2-7, with no clear D. Germline V gene data show CDR1 as SGHTA and CDR2 as FQGNSA. V dropped 4 bases and J dropped 7 bases, with 17 bases sitting between them. The CDR3 sequence is 14 residues long. CDR3 protein: CASSSPAVASEQYF. CDR3 nucleotide sequence: TGTGCCAGCAGCTCCCCAGCAGTGGCCTCGGAGCAGTACTTC.

The V and J genes are TRBV3-1 and TRBJ2-4; D is uncertain. CDR3 length: 13 residues. Deletions cut 4 bases from V and 8 bases from J, with 12 bases between. CDR1 and CDR2 from the germline V gene are LGHDT and YNNKEL (reference sequence). Here the CDR3 DNA reads TGTGCCAGCAGCCCCGACGGCCGTGACATTCAGTACTTC. Amino acids: CASSPDGRDIQYF.

This clonotype was seen repeatedly, ten times or more. This chain uses TRBV5-1 with TRBJ2-7, with a tentative D call TRBD1 (5 bases). Germline values: CDR1 SGHRS, CDR2 YFSETQ. Trimming stripped 5 bases from V and 5 bases from J, with 11 bases between. The CDR3 totals 12 residues. The CDR3 reads CASRQGVNEQYF. Here the CDR3 DNA reads TGCGCCAGCAGGCAGGGCGTCAACGAGCAGTACTTC.

This clonotype was found a few times. The gene calls are TRBV19 and TRBJ2-2; maybe TRBD1 (6 bases). V was cut by 7 bases and J by 6 bases, with 12 bases left in between. The CDR3 is 13 residues long. Germline CDR1 reads LNHDA; CDR2 reads SQIVND (reference sequence). This CDR3 is CASKQGPPGELFF. As DNA, the CDR3 is TGTGCCAGTAAACAGGGACCCCCCGGGGAGCTGTTTTTT.

This clonotype appeared a few times. The V call is TRBV5-1, the J call TRBJ2-7, with 10 nucleotides matching TRBD1. The CDR3 consists of 17 residues. Losses at the gene ends were 1 base for V and 0 bases for J; bases not matched to a gene: 7. Per germline, CDR1 SGHRS and CDR2 YFSETQ. In nucleotides, the CDR3 is TGCGCCAGCAGCTTGACTATGACAGGGGGCACCTCCTACGAGCAGTACTTC. It yields the protein CASSLTMTGGTSYEQYF.